This T cell receptor beta chain derives from a study of shared clonotypes between healthy human individuals. Clones were read by immunoSEQ multiplex PCR, and TCRdb kept only the in-frame ones, dropping some. The repertoire has millions of clones, around nine tenths of them found once; the top ten carry over 0.12%. Study findings and constraints: Relative to memory subsets, naive subsets generally showed larger estimated richness.

This clone has only one observation. Its antigen is undetermined. Germline values: CDR1 ENHRY, CDR2 SYGVKD. The CDR3 covers 13 residues. V gave up 4 bases and J gave up 2 bases; unmatched junction bases: 1. The clonotype comes from a man younger than 35 in good health. Sequenced input: naive CD4+ T cells sorted from blood. Documented subset: CD45RA+ positively selected. The J gene is TRBJ1-1, the V gene TRBV10-3; TRBD1 aligns across 7 bases. CDR3: CAISGDSNTEAFF. CDR3 nucleotides: TGTGCCATCAGTGGGGACAGCAACACTGAAGCTTTCTTT.